The clone carrying this T cell receptor beta chain was detected only once. The antigen is undetermined. Each donor supplied approximately 10 milliliters of peripheral blood. The sample belongs to a study of blood T cells in healthy people across ages. Findings and caveats of the study: Because donor CMV status was unknown, expanded clonotype changes were possibly confounded. Age showed a roughly linear inverse relationship with TCR beta diversity per million T cells.

The use of a sample-barcoded 5' primer and a J-beta primer mix characterized a second PCR of roughly 6 to 11 cycles. TCRdb analysed the 5' RACE reads with MiXCR anew, one entry per CDR3 protein. The data hold some 550,000 distinct CDR3 sequences, with less than 60% observed a single time. Germline CDR1 is LNHNV and CDR2 is YYDKDF (reference sequence). This CDR3 comprises 16 residues. V was pared by 0 bases and J by 2 bases, with 11 bases between. This TCR was sampled from a man aged 80 or over in good health. The chain carries TRBV15 and TRBJ2-1; D tentatively reads TRBD1 or TRBD2 (5 bases each). Sequencing was performed on blood. CDR3 region: CATSRDLGVPYNEQFF. CDR3 bases: TGTGCCACCAGCAGAGATTTGGGGGTCCCCTACAATGAGCAGTTCTTC.